The 3 T cell receptor beta chains in this list originate from one sample, sequenced in a study of blood T cell repertoires in COVID-19. Profiled with immunoSEQ multiplex PCR; TCRdb holds only in-frame clones, not every one. The sample holds about 160,000 clones, about four fifths seen once. The sample consisted of peripheral blood. These receptors originate from a man aged 55-75 years with active or convalescent COVID-19.

This clone has just one count. The rearrangement joins TRBV29-1 to TRBJ2-5, with a weak D call TRBD1 (6 bases). CDR3 size: 14 residues. CDR1 and CDR2 from the germline V gene are SQVTM and ANQGSEA. V lost 0 bases to trimming and J lost 3 bases, with 11 bases between them. The CDR3, as DNA: TGCAGCGTTGAAGATTGGACAGCCAAAGAGACCCAGTACTTC. Translated: CSVEDWTAKETQYF.

The V gene is TRBV4-2, the J gene TRBJ1-1; possible D gene TRBD1, 5 bases. V lost 4 bases, J lost 6 bases, and 18 bases lay in between. The germline V gene has CDR1 LGHNA and CDR2 YNFKEQ. The CDR3 contains 15 residues. CDR3 coding DNA: TGTGCCAGCAGCCGATCCGACCAAAGGGGCTCTGAAGCTTTCTTT. It codes for CASSRSDQRGSEAFF.

The chain combines TRBV28 with TRBJ1-1; 8 nucleotides align to TRBD1. CDR1 and CDR2 (germline): MDHEN, SYDVKM. The trim removed 8 bases at V and 5 bases at J, leaving 4 bases unmatched. The CDR3 is made up of 12 amino acids. CDR3 region: CASVTGGTEAFF. The DNA of the CDR3 is TGTGCCAGCGTCACAGGGGGAACTGAAGCTTTCTTT.